One and the same sample provided the 13 T cell receptor beta chains below, sequenced in a study of blood T cell repertoires in COVID-19. Produced via immunoSEQ multiplex PCR; TCRdb's table is partial and in-frame only. The repertoire consists of about 230,000 clones, with more than 75% occurring once and the leading ten covering 11%. The sequencing sample was made of peripheral blood. The receptors were sampled from a man in his fifties with COVID-19, enrolled during active disease.

The V and J genes are TRBV25-1 and TRBJ1-1, with 9 nucleotides matching TRBD1. The V segment lost 0 bases and the J segment 9 bases; nucleotides outside the gene matches: 8. Germline V gene data show CDR1 as MGHDK and CDR2 as SYGVNS. This CDR3 has 15 amino acids. The CDR3 nucleotides are TGTGCCAGCAGTGAATATCCTGGACAGGGGCAGAAAGCTTTCTTT. Translation gives CASSEYPGQGQKAFF. Full variable domain (outside the CDR3, taken from reference TRBV25-1 and TRBJ1-1): EADIYQTPRYLVIGTGKKITLECSQTMGHDKMYWYQQDPGMELHLIHYSYGVNSTEKGDLSSESTVSRIRTEHFPLTLESARPSHTSQYLCASSEYPGQGQKAFFGQGTRLTVV.

The CDR3 bases are TGTGCCAGCTCACAGGGACCCCACGGGGGCATTCAGTACTTC. Amino acid sequence: CASSQGPHGGIQYF. The chain couples TRBV18 to TRBJ2-4; D is perhaps TRBD2 (6 bases). This CDR3 is built from 14 residues. From germline, CDR1 is KGHSH and CDR2 LQKENI. The germline V and J ends were trimmed by 4 bases and 9 bases, with 16 bases remaining between them.

This chain joins TRBV13 and TRBJ1-2; a weak D match, TRBD1 (5 bases). Germline assignment: CDR1 PRHDT and CDR2 FYEKMQ (reference sequence). Trimming took off 9 bases at V and 6 bases at J, with 14 bases between the two ends. This CDR3 region has 12 residues. CDR3 in amino acids: CASVRVYDGYTF. The CDR3 DNA is TGTGCCAGTGTCAGGGTTTATGATGGCTACACCTTC.

A note on this clone: One end of the junction does not line up with germline, which may come from a read error. V gene TRBV28 combines with J gene TRBJ1-1, with D possibly matching TRBD1 (5 bases). Per germline, CDR1 MDHEN and CDR2 SYDVKM. The CDR3 contains 13 residues. In nucleotides, the CDR3 is TGTGCAAGCAGGGCCGGGGGGAACACTGAAGCTTTCTTT. The encoded protein is CASRAGGNTEAFF.

This chain links TRBV2 with TRBJ2-7, with 7 positions matching TRBD1. The ends lost 6 bases at V and 6 bases at J; junction bases unmatched: 2. The CDR3 length is 11 residues. Germline V gene data show CDR1 as SNHLY and CDR2 as FYNNEI. CDR3 in amino acids: CASRRQGEQYF. The DNA of the CDR3 is TGTGCCAGCAGGCGACAGGGCGAGCAGTACTTC.

V gene TRBV15 combines with J gene TRBJ2-3; 8 positions match TRBD2. V was clipped by 0 bases and J by 5 bases; unmatched bases: 4. This CDR3 region has 15 residues. Germline CDR1 reads LNHNV; CDR2 reads YYDKDF (reference sequence). CDR3 in DNA: TGTGCCACCAGCAGAGATGCGGGAGGTCTAGATACGCAGTATTTT. Translated, it gives CATSRDAGGLDTQYF.

The rearrangement links TRBV4-1 to TRBJ1-3; D perhaps matches TRBD1 (6 bases). Germline loops: CDR1 MGHRA, CDR2 YSYEKL. This CDR3 has 16 residues. V was shortened by 2 bases and J by 2 bases, with 13 bases between the two germline ends. The CDR3 loop reads CASSQIWTDTGNTIYF. The CDR3 region has the DNA TGCGCCAGCAGCCAAATCTGGACAGACACTGGAAACACCATATATTTT.

The gene calls are TRBV28 and TRBJ1-5; TRBD1 matches at 7 bases. Germline assignment: CDR1 MDHEN and CDR2 SYDVKM. V was pared by 8 bases and J by 6 bases, with 10 bases of the junction left unmatched. This CDR3 has 14 amino acids. The CDR3 DNA sequence: TGTGCCAGCGAATGGGCAGGGGGAGGTCAGCCCCAGCATTTT. Translating gives CASEWAGGGQPQHF.

V usage is TRBV6-2 or TRBV6-3 and J usage is TRBJ2-1, with 12 bases aligning to TRBD2. Germline lookup yields CDR1 MNHEY and CDR2 SVGEGT. The CDR3 covers 15 residues. With V trimmed by 6 bases and J by 9 bases, 9 bases remained unmatched. The CDR3 is CASRPSGGAQGEQFF. CDR3 nucleotide sequence: TGTGCCAGCAGACCTAGCGGGGGGGCTCAAGGTGAGCAGTTCTTC.

The chain is built from TRBV21-1 and TRBJ2-5; the table's D gene call, TRBD2, was not cross checked with the DNA. TRBV21-1 constitutes a pseudogene. The length of the CDR3 is 16 residues. The CDR3 coding sequence is TGTGCCATTACACGGCGGGGGAATACGGTGGGGGAGACCCAGTACTTC. This codes for CAITRRGNTVGETQYF.

The V and J genes are TRBV6-5 and TRBJ1-1, with 8 nucleotides matching TRBD1. The V and J ends lost 3 bases and 4 bases, in that order; junction bases with no gene match: 7. Germline CDR1 and CDR2: MNHEY and SVGAGI. The CDR3 is 15 residues long. This CDR3 reads CASSYPGQGVTEAFF. The CDR3 bases are TGTGCCAGCAGTTATCCTGGACAGGGAGTCACTGAAGCTTTCTTT.

The V call is TRBV5-1, the J call TRBJ1-1; D not certain. Trimming shortened V by 6 bases and J by 1 base, and 13 bases separated the two germline ends. The CDR3 is 14 residues long. Germline assignment: CDR1 SGHRS and CDR2 YFSETQ. The DNA for the CDR3 is TGCGCCAGCAAGCCATTGGGAGGGAACACTGAAGCTTTCTTT. Amino acids: CASKPLGGNTEAFF.

This chain links TRBV4-3 with TRBJ2-1, with D perhaps matching TRBD1 (5 bases). The CDR3 loop spans 15 amino acids. The V end lost 3 bases, the J end lost 9 bases, and 18 bases lay between the germline ends. CDR1 and CDR2 (germline): LGHNA, YSLEER. DNA of the CDR3: TGCGCCAGCAGCCACAACGGCCCCACTACAGGTGAGCAGTTCTTC. Protein: CASSHNGPTTGEQFF.